These 29 T cell receptor beta chains came from one sample sequenced in a study of shared clonotypes between healthy human individuals (dated by TCRdb to about 2020). Library preparation employed the immunoSEQ multiplex PCR assay. This is the immuneACCESS table as TCRdb keeps it, with only in-frame sequences that have V and J called. A part of the clones is gone; compared with another copy, unresolved V genes explain less than half, and the rest is unexplained. The sample contains fewer than 400,000 clones, less than 85% of them found a single time. 9% to 12% of the sample lies in the top ten. Sequenced material: memory CD4+ T cells sorted from blood. The cell subset or site label, as the study defines it: CD45RA-negative fraction. The receptors derive from a man aged 30 to 39 in good health.

The chain uses TRBV6-1 and TRBJ2-6; D call uncertain. CDR1 is MNHNS, CDR2 SASEGT, per germline. Trimming pared 3 bases from V and 4 bases from J, leaving 13 bases between. This CDR3 has 16 residues. CDR3 sequence (DNA): TGTGCCAGCAGTGATGCCACTCGTTCGGGGGCCAACGTCCTGACTTTC. Its protein is CASSDATRSGANVLTF.

Only one count was recorded for this clone. CDR3: CASSSSETQYF. The CDR3 DNA is TGTGCCAGCAGCTCGTCAGAGACCCAGTACTTC. This sequence joins TRBV7-9 and TRBJ2-5; D call uncertain. Germline V gene sequence: CDR1 SEHNR, CDR2 FQNEAQ (reference sequence). V dropped 4 bases and J dropped 4 bases, with 4 bases sitting between them. The CDR3 is 11 residues long.

The V and J genes are TRBV18 and TRBJ2-7, with D perhaps matching TRBD1 (6 bases). This CDR3 is built from 17 residues. The V gene lost 3 bases and the J gene lost 0 bases, with 18 bases spanning the gap. Germline V gene data show CDR1 as KGHSH and CDR2 as LQKENI. The CDR3 loop is CASSPQPGQPISYEQYF. CDR3 in DNA: TGTGCCAGCTCACCCCAACCCGGACAGCCTATCTCCTACGAGCAGTACTTC.

This chain joins TRBV10-1 and TRBJ2-2, with 11 bases lining up with TRBD2. This CDR3 region has 16 residues. V trimming: 3 bases; J trimming: 5 bases; junction bases outside the gene matches: 5. Germline CDR1 WNHNN, CDR2 SYGVQD (reference sequence). In nucleotides, the CDR3 is TGCGCCAGCAGTGAACCGACTAGCGGGAATACCGGGGAGCTGTTTTTT. Translation: CASSEPTSGNTGELFF.

This clone was recorded only once. V is TRBV5-8 and J is TRBJ2-2; D not resolved. The germline V gene encodes CDR1 SGHTS and CDR2 YDEGEE. The ends were cut back, 1 base at V and 2 bases at J, with 9 bases in the middle. The CDR3 is made up of 15 amino acids. CDR3 residues: CASSLSVRNTGELFF. The CDR3 bases are TGTGCCAGCAGCTTGAGTGTCCGTAACACCGGGGAGCTGTTTTTT.

This clone is a singleton in its sample. The chain uses TRBV6-1 and TRBJ2-7; 7 bases align to TRBD2. The CDR3 is made up of 14 amino acids. Germline CDR1 MNHNS, CDR2 SASEGT. V trimming: 1 base; J trimming: 2 bases; junction bases outside the gene matches: 2. The CDR3 DNA reads TGTGCCAGCAGTGAAGAGCGGGAAGCCTACGAGCAGTACTTC. Its translation: CASSEEREAYEQYF.

The genes are TRBV2 and TRBJ1-1; D is ambiguous. The CDR3 contains 14 residues. Germline loops: CDR1 SNHLY, CDR2 FYNNEI. Trimming cost V 8 bases and J 11 bases, with 24 bases left between them. The CDR3 reads CASRGTVQGKRAFF. DNA of the CDR3: TGTGCCAGCCGCGGCACGGTCCAAGGGAAGAGGGCTTTCTTT.

This clone was seen only once. The junction shows a germline mismatch at one end, possibly a read error. This chain joins TRBV11-3 and TRBJ2-7; 8 bases are shared with TRBD2. The CDR3 is made up of 15 amino acids. Germline V gives CDR1 SGHNT, CDR2 YENEEA. Here the CDR3 DNA reads TGTGCCAGCAGCTTAGCCCCCGGACTAGCCTACGAACAGTACTTC. This encodes CASSLAPGLAYEQYF. The full variable domain, rest sourced from reference TRBV11-3 and TRBJ2-7, is EAGVVQSPRYKIIEKKQPVAFWCNPISGHNTLYWYLQNLGQGPELLIRYENEEAVDDSQLPKDRFSAERLKGVDSTLKIQPAELGDSAVYLCASSLAPGLAYEQYFGPGTRLTVT.

A few counts support this clone. The chain combines TRBV25-1 with TRBJ2-3; D gene uncertain. The CDR3 totals 13 residues. Germline V lookup: CDR1 MGHDK, CDR2 SYGVNS. V lost 5 bases and J 0 bases, leaving 6 bases between the germline ends. DNA for the CDR3: TGTGCCAGCAGTTCGGACAGCACAGATACGCAGTATTTT. Translated, it gives CASSSDSTDTQYF. The full variable domain, in which reference TRBV25-1 and TRBJ2-3 provide the parts outside the CDR3, is EADIYQTPRYLVIGTGKKITLECSQTMGHDKMYWYQQDPGMELHLIHYSYGVNSTEKGDLSSESTVSRIRTEHFPLTLESARPSHTSQYLCASSSDSTDTQYFGPGTRLTVL.

The J gene is TRBJ2-1, the V gene TRBV6-1; 13 bases match TRBD2. Losses at the gene ends were 4 bases for V and 7 bases for J; bases not matched to a gene: 4. CDR3 length equals 15 residues. Germline CDR1 is MNHNS and CDR2 is SASEGT. CDR3 sequence reads: CASSVLAGGLNEQFF. DNA for the CDR3: TGTGCCAGCAGTGTACTAGCGGGAGGGTTGAATGAGCAGTTCTTC.

The chain links TRBV29-1 to TRBJ2-5, with D possibly TRBD2 on 6 matching bases. The ends were cut back, 7 bases at V and 5 bases at J, with 17 bases in the middle. Germline-derived CDR1 and CDR2 are SQVTM and ANQGSEA. The CDR3 length is 13 residues. In DNA form, the CDR3 reads TGCAGCGCCTCGGGAGCGCGGGCGGAGACCCAGTACTTC. It translates to CSASGARAETQYF.

The J gene is TRBJ1-5, the V gene TRBV19; D may be TRBD1 (6 bases). There are 14 residues in the CDR3. Trimming took off 6 bases at V and 0 bases at J, with 9 bases between the two ends. Germline values: CDR1 LNHDA, CDR2 SQIVND (reference sequence). The DNA of the CDR3 is TGTGCCAGTAGAAGCAGGGGTAGCAATCAGCCCCAGCATTTT. Its translation: CASRSRGSNQPQHF.

The J gene is TRBJ2-1, the V gene TRBV19, with 14 nucleotides matching TRBD2. CDR3 size: 19 residues. After removal of 3 bases from V and 5 bases from J, the junction contained 12 bases not matched to a gene. The germline V gene encodes CDR1 LNHDA and CDR2 SQIVND (reference sequence). The CDR3 bases are TGTGCCAGTAGTATCGGGACTAGCGGGAGAGGTTGGAACCACAATGAGCAGTTCTTC. As protein: CASSIGTSGRGWNHNEQFF.

J is TRBJ2-3 and V is TRBV2; 10 nucleotides agree with TRBD2. Germline CDR1 reads SNHLY; CDR2 reads FYNNEI. The V gene end was trimmed by 6 bases and the J gene end by 4 bases; junction bases not matched to a gene: 4. This CDR3 comprises 14 residues. The DNA of the CDR3 is TGTGCCAGCAGCGAAAGCGGGAGGGCAGATACGCAGTATTTT. Translated: CASSESGRADTQYF.

This chain links TRBV6-5 with TRBJ2-3; TRBD2 agrees at 7 bases. CDR1 and CDR2 (germline): MNHEY, SVGAGI. Losses at the gene ends were 0 bases for V and 5 bases for J; bases not matched to a gene: 5. There are 15 residues in the CDR3. The chain's CDR3 is CASSYSGGPRDTQYF. The CDR3 nucleotides are TGTGCCAGCAGTTACTCGGGAGGGCCCAGAGATACGCAGTATTTT.

The rearrangement links TRBV10-1 to TRBJ1-1, with D perhaps matching TRBD1 (5 bases). The germline CDR1 and CDR2 sequences are WNHNN and SYGVQD (reference sequence). CDR3 length equals 12 residues. V lost 0 bases and J 10 bases, leaving 9 bases between the germline ends. CDR3 residues: CASSESGRVAFF. The CDR3 nucleotides read TGCGCCAGCAGTGAGTCTGGCAGGGTAGCTTTCTTT.

This clone has a count of ten or more. The chain combines TRBV20-1 with TRBJ1-2; no firm D call. The CDR3 sequence is 11 residues long. Germline loops: CDR1 DFQATT, CDR2 SNEGSKA (reference sequence). V was shortened by 0 bases and J by 5 bases, with 4 bases between the two germline ends. The CDR3 is CSAREQYGYTF. The CDR3 DNA follows: TGCAGTGCTAGAGAACAGTATGGCTACACCTTC.

For this clone: The junction departs from the called germline gene at one end, perhaps through a read error. The chain combines TRBV7-7 with TRBJ2-7; D perhaps matches TRBD2 (5 bases). This CDR3 contains 13 residues. Germline loops: CDR1 SSHAT, CDR2 FNYEAQ (reference sequence). The CDR3: CASSLGRDYEQYF. CDR3 bases: TGTGCTAGCAGCTTAGGACGGGATTACGAGCAGTACTTC.

The CDR3 loop is CASSSGTGNTGELFF. DNA of the CDR3: TGCGCCAGCAGCTCCGGGACAGGTAACACCGGGGAGCTGTTTTTT. The rearrangement uses TRBV5-1 and TRBJ2-2; 8 bases agree with TRBD1. The junction had 3 bases not matched to a gene; V was cut back by 3 bases and J by 2 bases. The CDR3 covers 15 residues. Germline lookup yields CDR1 SGHRS and CDR2 YFSETQ.

The V call is TRBV4-1, the J call TRBJ2-3; no definite D call. V shed 3 bases and J shed 4 bases, with 5 bases lying between them. The germline CDR1 and CDR2 sequences are MGHRA and YSYEKL. The CDR3 covers 12 residues. This chain's CDR3 is CASSQPPDTQYF. The CDR3 coding sequence is TGCGCCAGCAGCCAGCCCCCAGATACGCAGTATTTT.

This chain joins TRBV19 and TRBJ1-2; 8 bases are a match to TRBD1. Losses at the gene ends were 7 bases for V and 7 bases for J; bases not matched to a gene: 8. The germline CDR1 and CDR2 sequences are LNHDA and SQIVND (reference sequence). The CDR3 covers 13 residues. Here the CDR3 reads CASTADRVVGYTF. The CDR3 DNA is TGTGCCAGTACGGCGGACAGGGTGGTTGGCTACACCTTC.

The V gene is TRBV5-1, the J gene TRBJ1-1, with D unresolved. Germline assignment: CDR1 SGHRS and CDR2 YFSETQ. Deletions cut 4 bases from V and 11 bases from J, with 18 bases between. This CDR3 has 13 amino acids. CDR3 DNA: TGCGCCAGCAGCCCCGGGAGTCGTCCGACGGCTTTCTTT. Translated: CASSPGSRPTAFF. Drawing the rest from reference TRBV5-1 and TRBJ1-1, the complete variable domain is KAGVTQTPRYLIKTRGQQVTLSCSPISGHRSVSWYQQTPGQGLQFLFEYFSETQRNKGNFPGRFSGRQFSNSRSEMNVSTLELGDSALYLCASSPGSRPTAFFGQGTRLTVV.

V usage is TRBV18 and J usage is TRBJ2-7; 10 bases fit TRBD2. This CDR3 spans 16 amino acids. With 4 bases clipped from V and 2 bases from J, the junction kept 8 bases outside the gene matches. Germline V gene sequence: CDR1 KGHSH, CDR2 LQKENI. DNA for the CDR3: TGTGCCAGCTCACGTGCCCGGACTAGCGGTACCTACGAGCAGTACTTC. This translates into CASSRARTSGTYEQYF.

Concerning this clone itself: A far larger clone is a single base away, which makes a read error likely. The sample contains more than one DNA sequence encoding this CDR3. This sequence joins TRBV10-1 and TRBJ2-3; D not resolved. CDR1 and CDR2 (germline): WNHNN, SYGVQD (reference sequence). CDR3 length: 14 amino acids. CDR3 sequence reads: CASSENPTTDTQYF. CDR3 bases: TGCGCCAGCAGTGAGAACCCGACCACAGATACACAGTATTTT.

The V gene is TRBV5-6, the J gene TRBJ1-3; D may be TRBD1 (6 bases). The CDR3 sequence is 16 residues long. The germline gives CDR1 SGHDT, CDR2 YYEEEE. The V gene lost 2 bases and the J gene lost 6 bases, with 18 bases spanning the gap. The CDR3 DNA follows: TGTGCCAGCAGCTTTTATTCCGGGGGGCCGAAAAACACCATATATTTT. This encodes CASSFYSGGPKNTIYF.

The genes are TRBV5-1 and TRBJ2-5; no firm D call. The CDR3 contains 14 residues. V was clipped by 6 bases and J by 1 base, with 13 bases between them. Per the germline V gene, CDR1 is SGHRS and CDR2 is YFSETQ. CDR3 DNA sequence: TGCGCCAGCAACCGGTTAGGGTCCCAAGAGACCCAGTACTTC. Protein sequence: CASNRLGSQETQYF.

This clone came up a few times. This chain connects TRBV19 to TRBJ2-3; 7 bases align to TRBD2. Per the germline V gene, CDR1 is LNHDA and CDR2 is SQIVND (reference sequence). The CDR3 extends over 16 amino acids. Germline trimming cut 4 bases from V and 2 bases from J; bases unmatched to any gene: 9. CDR3 sequence: CASSTTGTTHTDTQYF. The CDR3, as DNA: TGTGCCAGTAGTACAACCGGGACTACTCACACAGATACGCAGTATTTT.

The gene calls are TRBV4-1 and TRBJ2-2; 10 bases agree with TRBD2. From germline, CDR1 is MGHRA and CDR2 YSYEKL. V lost 4 bases and J lost 1; bases outside the gene matches: 3. This CDR3 comprises 16 residues. The CDR3 DNA sequence: TGCGCCAGCAGCCGACTAGCGGGCTGGAACACCGGGGAGCTGTTTTTT. It yields the protein CASSRLAGWNTGELFF.

This clone has just a few counts. The chain recombines TRBV6-1 with TRBJ2-1; D may be TRBD1 or TRBD2 (5 bases each). Germline loops: CDR1 MNHNS, CDR2 SASEGT. The CDR3 sequence is 14 residues long. V lost 6 bases and J lost 4, with 13 bases in between. The CDR3 protein is CASSERGDYNEQFF. CDR3 bases: TGTGCCAGCAGCGAACGGGGCGATTACAATGAGCAGTTCTTC.